These 28 T cell receptor beta chains originate from one sample sequenced in a study of T cells after posttransplantation cyclophosphamide. TCRdb's copy holds only in-frame clones and misses some; the assay was immunoSEQ multiplex PCR. The repertoire has 30,000 or so clones, about nine tenths of them found once; the top ten carry around 3.3%. Sequences were obtained from PBMCs. Receptor source: a man in his fifties or sixties.

The genes are TRBV11-3 and TRBJ1-2; D unclear. CDR3 size: 15 residues. CDR1 and CDR2 from the germline V gene are SGHNT and YENEEA. Trimming took 0 bases from V and 8 from J, leaving 16 bases between them. The CDR3 DNA is TGTGCCAGCAGCTTAGACCCCACTCGACTTCTCGGCTACACCTTC. Translation: CASSLDPTRLLGYTF.

V usage is TRBV30 and J usage is TRBJ2-5, with D perhaps TRBD2 (5 bases). V lost 5 bases and J lost 2, with 15 bases in between. The V gene's germline CDR1 is GTSNPN and CDR2 SVGIG (reference sequence). The CDR3 runs to 14 residues. Here the CDR3 DNA reads TGTGCCTGGGCACCTCGGGGAGTACAAGAGACCCAGTACTTC. Translated, it gives CAWAPRGVQETQYF.

The CDR3 sequence is CASSLAPLGQGDTEAFF. The CDR3 bases are TGCGCCAGCAGCTTGGCACCCCTGGGACAGGGGGACACTGAAGCTTTCTTT. The rearrangement joins TRBV5-1 to TRBJ1-1; 11 nucleotides agree with TRBD1. Germline CDR1 is SGHRS and CDR2 is YFSETQ. This CDR3 region has 17 residues. V was clipped by 0 bases and J by 3 bases; unmatched bases: 7.

This clone has only a few counts. This chain's CDR3 is CASNRGGDQPQHF. The CDR3 coding sequence is TGTGCCAGCAATCGGGGGGGAGATCAGCCCCAGCATTTT. The rearrangement links TRBV6-6 to TRBJ1-5, with D possibly TRBD1 on 5 matching bases. This CDR3 region has 13 residues. Between the trimmed V and J ends, which lost 7 bases and 5 bases, there was a span of 12 bases. Germline V lookup: CDR1 MNHNY, CDR2 SVGAGI (reference sequence).

The V and J genes are TRBV9 and TRBJ1-3, with unresolved D. CDR3 length: 16 residues. The germline CDR1 and CDR2 sequences are SGDLS and YYNGEE. With 0 bases removed from V and 0 bases from J, the gap between germline ends came to 10 bases. The CDR3 reads CASSVGTGTSGNTIYF. For the CDR3, the DNA is TGTGCCAGCAGCGTAGGGACGGGAACCTCTGGAAACACCATATATTTT.

The chain has TRBV30 and TRBJ2-5; 14 bases match TRBD2. The germline CDR1 and CDR2 sequences are GTSNPN and SVGIG (reference sequence). The CDR3 is 18 residues long. V was pared by 0 bases and J by 3 bases, with 9 bases of the junction left unmatched. This chain's CDR3 is CAWSVGMTSGRAKETQYF. The CDR3 DNA follows: TGTGCCTGGAGTGTAGGGATGACTAGCGGGAGGGCCAAAGAGACCCAGTACTTC.

This rearrangement joins TRBV11-3 to TRBJ1-2; 9 bases are a match to TRBD1. The germline CDR1 and CDR2 sequences are SGHNT and YENEEA. The junction had 14 bases not matched to a gene; V was cut back by 4 bases and J by 8 bases. This CDR3 spans 16 amino acids. The CDR3 here is CASSSPIIQGAWGYTF. The CDR3 DNA reads TGTGCCAGCAGCTCGCCGATCATACAGGGGGCGTGGGGCTACACCTTC.

This chain uses TRBV6-1 with TRBJ2-5; TRBD2 matches 10 bases. Germline values: CDR1 MNHNS, CDR2 SASEGT. V was clipped by 6 bases and J by 10 bases; unmatched bases: 5. This CDR3 is 12 amino acids long. CDR3 amino acids: CASRVAGGGQYF. The CDR3, as DNA: TGTGCCAGCAGGGTAGCGGGAGGCGGCCAGTACTTC.

The chain carries TRBV7-2 and TRBJ1-2; D might be TRBD1 (6 bases). Trimming removed 5 bases at V and 4 bases at J, with 11 bases between. CDR1 and CDR2 (germline): SGHTA, FQGNSA. The CDR3 covers 13 residues. The CDR3 loop is CASSPQGTYGYTF. DNA of the CDR3: TGTGCCAGCAGCCCACAGGGCACCTATGGCTACACCTTC.

The genes are TRBV28 and TRBJ2-7; D is unresolved. With 3 bases removed from V and 0 bases from J, the gap between germline ends came to 6 bases. In germline, CDR1 is MDHEN, CDR2 SYDVKM. This CDR3 contains 13 residues. This chain's CDR3 is CASSFAYSYEQYF. In DNA, the CDR3 is TGTGCCAGCAGTTTTGCGTACTCCTACGAGCAGTACTTC.

V is TRBV19 and J is TRBJ1-4, with 7 bases aligning to TRBD1. The trim removed 4 bases at V and 7 bases at J, leaving 6 bases unmatched. Germline CDR1 LNHDA, CDR2 SQIVND (reference sequence). The CDR3 covers 14 residues. CDR3 nucleotides: TGTGCCAGTAGTAATCAGGGGGTTTCTGAAAAACTGTTTTTT. Protein product: CASSNQGVSEKLFF. Combining the CDR3 with reference TRBV19 and TRBJ1-4 gives the whole variable domain DGGITQSPKYLFRKEGQNVTLSCEQNLNHDAMYWYRQDPGQGLRLIYYSQIVNDFQKGDIAEGYSVSREKKESFPLTVTSAQKNPTAFYLCASSNQGVSEKLFFGSGTQLSVL.

The V and J genes are TRBV18 and TRBJ1-5, with D hard to call. Trimming cost V 4 bases and J 5 bases, with 9 bases left between them. Germline V lookup: CDR1 KGHSH, CDR2 LQKENI. The CDR3 runs 13 residues. CDR3: CASSRDGDQPQHF. CDR3 nucleotide sequence: TGTGCCAGCTCACGCGACGGGGATCAGCCCCAGCATTTT.

This sequence joins TRBV6-6 and TRBJ2-7, with TRBD2 identical over 7 bases. Germline values: CDR1 MNHNY, CDR2 SVGAGI (reference sequence). The CDR3 covers 13 residues. Trimming cost V 5 bases and J 6 bases; bases outside gene matches: 7. CDR3 amino acids: CASSTTSTGEQYF. CDR3 DNA: TGTGCCAGCAGTACGACTAGCACAGGCGAGCAGTACTTC.

The chain is built from TRBV18 and TRBJ2-3; weak D call: TRBD1 (5 bases). V dropped 3 bases and J dropped 0 bases, with 7 bases sitting between them. CDR1 is KGHSH, CDR2 LQKENI, per germline. CDR3 length equals 14 residues. The CDR3 loop is CASSPTDSTDTQYF. The CDR3 DNA reads as TGTGCCAGCTCACCGACAGATAGCACAGATACGCAGTATTTT.

The genes are TRBV30 and TRBJ1-3; D is undetermined. Germline lookup yields CDR1 GTSNPN and CDR2 SVGIG (reference sequence). The CDR3 extends over 15 amino acids. V was cut by 1 base and J by 2 bases, with 12 bases left in between. The CDR3 DNA reads TGTGCCTGGAGTGGCGAGTATCGGGCTGGAAACACCATATATTTT. As protein: CAWSGEYRAGNTIYF.

J is TRBJ1-1 and V is TRBV7-6; TRBD1 aligns across 8 bases. Per the germline V gene, CDR1 is SGHVS and CDR2 is FNYEAQ. The J segment lost 4 bases and the V segment lost 2 bases, leaving 6 bases of the junction unmatched. The CDR3 has 15 amino acids. The CDR3 DNA reads as TGTGCCAGCAGCTTAACGCAGGGGGCCGGCACTGAAGCTTTCTTT. Translation: CASSLTQGAGTEAFF. The whole variable domain, filled in from reference TRBV7-6 and TRBJ1-1, reads GAGVSQSPRYKVTKRGQDVALRCDPISGHVSLYWYRQALGQGPEFLTYFNYEAQQDKSGLPNDRFSAERPEGSISTLTIQRTEQRDSAMYRCASSLTQGAGTEAFFGQGTRLTVV.

In its sample, this clone was seen a few times. The chain couples TRBV19 to TRBJ1-5; 7 bases map to TRBD1. This CDR3 region has 19 residues. The J segment lost 4 bases and the V segment lost 5 bases, leaving 20 bases of the junction unmatched. Germline lookup yields CDR1 LNHDA and CDR2 SQIVND (reference sequence). The CDR3 loop reads CASSVSHGTASSPNQPQHF. As DNA, the CDR3 is TGTGCCAGTAGTGTATCACATGGGACAGCCTCTTCCCCGAATCAGCCCCAGCATTTT.

The chain employs TRBV7-9 and TRBJ2-7, with 10 bases aligning to TRBD2. CDR3 length: 16 residues. V shed 5 bases and J 5 bases; nucleotides not matched to a gene: 12. CDR1 is SEHNR, CDR2 FQNEAQ, per germline (reference sequence). CDR3 sequence: CASSPPSGRAGNEQYF. CDR3 nucleotides: TGTGCCAGCAGCCCTCCTAGCGGGAGAGCGGGAAACGAGCAGTACTTC. Looking up the rest from reference TRBV7-9 and TRBJ2-7 gives the full variable domain: DTGVSQNPRHKITKRGQNVTFRCDPISEHNRLYWYRQTLGQGPEFLTYFQNEAQLEKSRLLSDRFSAERPKGSFSTLEIQRTEQGDSAMYLCASSPPSGRAGNEQYFGPGTRLTVT.

This clone was seen a handful of times. V is TRBV2 and J is TRBJ1-5; a weak D match, TRBD1 (5 bases). This CDR3 has 18 residues. V was clipped by 6 bases and J by 0 bases, with 21 bases between them. From germline, CDR1 is SNHLY and CDR2 FYNNEI. In nucleotides, the CDR3 is TGTGCCAGCAGGAGAAGGAGTGGGGGGACGGATAGCAATCAGCCCCAGCATTTT. Translated: CASRRRSGGTDSNQPQHF.

The chain joins TRBV2 to TRBJ2-7; TRBD2 matches 9 bases. CDR3 size: 13 residues. The V and J ends lost 9 bases and 3 bases, in that order; junction bases with no gene match: 6. CDR1 is SNHLY, CDR2 FYNNEI, per germline. The CDR3 is CASRLAELYEQYF. DNA of the CDR3: TGTGCCAGTCGACTAGCGGAACTCTACGAGCAGTACTTC.

The rearrangement links TRBV11-1 to TRBJ1-1; no firm D call. This CDR3 is 13 amino acids long. Trimming removed 7 bases from V and 2 bases from J, with 11 bases in between. Per germline, CDR1 SGHAT and CDR2 FQDESV (reference sequence). The CDR3 region is CASIVSGNTEAFF. The CDR3 bases are TGTGCCAGCATAGTGAGCGGCAACACTGAAGCTTTCTTT.

A single count supports this clone. The rearrangement joins TRBV28 to TRBJ1-2; D gene unclear. Trimming left V 2 bases short and J 4 bases short, with 5 bases between. The CDR3 is 12 amino acids. Germline-derived CDR1 and CDR2 are MDHEN and SYDVKM. CDR3 sequence reads: CASSLRSYGYTF. The DNA of the CDR3 is TGTGCCAGCAGTTTACGGAGCTATGGCTACACCTTC.

This rearrangement joins TRBV5-8 to TRBJ2-3; D call uncertain. Germline lookup yields CDR1 SGHTS and CDR2 YDEGEE. V gave up 5 bases and J gave up 1 base, with 14 bases separating them. There are 15 residues in the CDR3. The CDR3 reads CASSPTWARTDTQYF. In DNA, the CDR3 is TGTGCCAGCAGTCCTACGTGGGCGCGCACAGATACGCAGTATTTT. The full variable domain, completed using reference TRBV5-8 and TRBJ2-3, is EAGVTQSPTHLIKTRGQQATLRCSPISGHTSVYWYQQALGLGLQFLLWYDEGEERNRGNFPPRFSGRQFPNYSSELNVNALELEDSALYLCASSPTWARTDTQYFGPGTRLTVL.

This clone was counted a single time. This rearrangement joins TRBV5-5 to TRBJ2-5; a possible D gene is TRBD2 (6 bases). The J call may be incorrect, as the DNA end agrees better with TRBJ2-7. CDR1 is SGHKS, CDR2 YYEKEE, per germline (reference sequence). The CDR3 runs 13 residues. The CDR3 DNA follows: TGTGCCAGCGGCCACCGGGGGTCCTACGAGCAGTACTTC. Its protein product is CASGHRGSYEQYF.

This chain joins TRBV4-2 and TRBJ1-6; D not resolved. Deletions cut 1 base from V and 4 bases from J, with 5 bases between. This CDR3 has 14 amino acids. Germline loops: CDR1 LGHNA, CDR2 YNFKEQ. CDR3 DNA: TGTGCCAGCAGCCAAGGAGATTATAATTCACCCCTCCACTTT. Encoded protein: CASSQGDYNSPLHF.

V usage is TRBV7-3 and J usage is TRBJ1-3, with D uncertain. V was shortened by 4 bases and J by 4 bases, with 8 bases between the two germline ends. This CDR3 spans 13 amino acids. CDR1 is SGHTA and CDR2 is FQGTGA in the germline V gene. CDR3 nucleotides: TGTGCCAGCAGCTCCTGGAGGGGAAACACCATATATTTT. It specifies CASSSWRGNTIYF.

The CDR3 bases are TGCGCCAGCAGCCTACTAGCGGACCTCGGGAGTGAGCAGTTCTTC. Protein product: CASSLLADLGSEQFF. This chain connects TRBV5-1 to TRBJ2-1; 8 nucleotides agree with TRBD2. The CDR3 has 15 residues. From germline, CDR1 is SGHRS and CDR2 YFSETQ. The V segment lost 4 bases and the J segment 9 bases; nucleotides outside the gene matches: 12.

The V gene is TRBV5-1, the J gene TRBJ2-5; TRBD2 aligns across 12 bases. The CDR3 length is 16 residues. Unmatched junction bases numbered 5, after V lost 0 bases and J lost 5 bases. Germline CDR1 is SGHRS and CDR2 is YFSETQ. CDR3 protein: CASSLGLAGGLETQYF. CDR3 nucleotide sequence: TGCGCCAGCAGCTTGGGCCTAGCGGGAGGGCTGGAGACCCAGTACTTC.